This T cell receptor (beta chain) was recovered during a study of Graves' ophthalmopathy and Graves' hyperthyroidism. The authors amplified TCR beta CDR3 regions, and they did so from RNA transcripts for repertoire sequencing. HTBI primers were employed in first-round RT-PCR, then a second-round multiplex PCR followed. From the multiplex PCR reads, TCRdb called clonotypes with MiXCR, one entry per CDR3 protein. This table has 400,000 or so distinct CDR3 sequences, 15% appearing once. This clonotype was recorded a few times. If patients had other autoimmune diseases, uncontrolled infections, pregnancy or lactation, they were excluded. The authors isolated PBMCs from over 7.5 ml of fresh peripheral blood. The origin of this receptor is a woman younger than 30 with stable Graves' hyperthyroidism. Sequencing was performed on peripheral blood.

The CDR3 coding sequence is TGTGCCAGCAGCTGGGGAGGAAACAGCTCTGGGGCCAACGTCCTGACTTTC. It codes for CASSWGGNSSGANVLTF. V gene TRBV11-1 combines with J gene TRBJ2-6, with D perhaps matching TRBD2 (6 bases). Germline V gene lookup returns CDR1 SGHAT and CDR2 FQDESV (reference sequence). V lost 4 bases, J lost 0 bases, and 13 bases lay in between. This CDR3 has 17 residues.